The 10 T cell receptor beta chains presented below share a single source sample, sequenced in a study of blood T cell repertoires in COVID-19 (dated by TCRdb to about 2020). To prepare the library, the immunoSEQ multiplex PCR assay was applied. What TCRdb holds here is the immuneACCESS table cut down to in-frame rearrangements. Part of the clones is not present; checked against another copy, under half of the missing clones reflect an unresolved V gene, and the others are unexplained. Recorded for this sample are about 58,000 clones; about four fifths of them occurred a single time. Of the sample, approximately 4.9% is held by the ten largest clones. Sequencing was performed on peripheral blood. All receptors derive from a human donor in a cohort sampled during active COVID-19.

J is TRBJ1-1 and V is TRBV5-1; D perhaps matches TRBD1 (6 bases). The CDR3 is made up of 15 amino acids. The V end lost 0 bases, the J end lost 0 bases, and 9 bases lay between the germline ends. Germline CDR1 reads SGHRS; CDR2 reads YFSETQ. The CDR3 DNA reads TGCGCCAGCAGCTTGGTTCAGGGGCTGAACACTGAAGCTTTCTTT. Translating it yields CASSLVQGLNTEAFF.

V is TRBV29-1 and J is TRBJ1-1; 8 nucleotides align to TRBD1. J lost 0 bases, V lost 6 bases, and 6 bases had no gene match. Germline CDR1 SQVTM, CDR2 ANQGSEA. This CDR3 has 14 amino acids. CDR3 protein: CSVTRTGMNTEAFF. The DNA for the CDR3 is TGCAGCGTCACCCGGACAGGGATGAACACTGAAGCTTTCTTT.

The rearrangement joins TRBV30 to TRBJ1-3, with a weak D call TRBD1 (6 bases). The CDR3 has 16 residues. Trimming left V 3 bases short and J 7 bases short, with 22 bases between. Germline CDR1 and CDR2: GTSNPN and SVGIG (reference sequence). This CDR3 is CAWRAQGAWKGNTIYF. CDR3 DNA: TGTGCCTGGAGAGCACAGGGAGCCTGGAAAGGGAACACCATATATTTT.

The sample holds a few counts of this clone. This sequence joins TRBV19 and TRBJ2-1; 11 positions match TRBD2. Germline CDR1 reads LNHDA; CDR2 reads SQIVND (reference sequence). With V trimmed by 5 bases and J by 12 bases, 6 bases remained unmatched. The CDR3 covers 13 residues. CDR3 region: CASSQYSGRGQFF. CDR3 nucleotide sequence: TGTGCCAGTAGTCAATATAGCGGGAGGGGGCAGTTCTTC.

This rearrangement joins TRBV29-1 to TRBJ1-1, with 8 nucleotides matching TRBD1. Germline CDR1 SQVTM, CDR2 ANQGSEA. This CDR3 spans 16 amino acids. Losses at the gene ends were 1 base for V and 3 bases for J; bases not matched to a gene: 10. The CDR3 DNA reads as TGCAGCGTTGAAGGTACGCAGGGGGCTGCGGACACTGAAGCTTTCTTT. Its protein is CSVEGTQGAADTEAFF.

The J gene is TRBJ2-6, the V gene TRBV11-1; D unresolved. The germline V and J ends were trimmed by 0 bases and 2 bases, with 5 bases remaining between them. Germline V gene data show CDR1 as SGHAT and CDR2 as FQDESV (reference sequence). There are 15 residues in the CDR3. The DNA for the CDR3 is TGTGCCAGCAGCTTAGCCCGTCCTGGGGCCAACGTCCTGACTTTC. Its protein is CASSLARPGANVLTF.

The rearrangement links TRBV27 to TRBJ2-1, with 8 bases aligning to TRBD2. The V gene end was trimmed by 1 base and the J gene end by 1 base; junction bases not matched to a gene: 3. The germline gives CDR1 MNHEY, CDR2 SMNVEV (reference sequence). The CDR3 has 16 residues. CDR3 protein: CASSLFGGGSYNEQFF. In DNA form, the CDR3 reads TGTGCCAGCAGTTTATTCGGCGGGGGGTCCTACAATGAGCAGTTCTTC.

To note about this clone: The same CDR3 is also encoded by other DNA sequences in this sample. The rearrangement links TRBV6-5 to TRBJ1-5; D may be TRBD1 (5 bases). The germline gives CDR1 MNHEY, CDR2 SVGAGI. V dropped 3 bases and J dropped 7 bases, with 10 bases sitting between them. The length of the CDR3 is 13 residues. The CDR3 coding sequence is TGTGCCAGCAGTTATCGGGGGGGACAGCCCCAGCATTTT. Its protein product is CASSYRGGQPQHF.

The CDR3 nucleotides read TGTGCCAGCAGGGCCTCGGGGGGCCCCAATCAGCCCCAGCATTTT. Amino acids: CASRASGGPNQPQHF. The rearrangement links TRBV28 to TRBJ1-5; possible D gene TRBD1, 6 bases. Trimming pared 6 bases from V and 3 bases from J, leaving 15 bases between. The CDR3 is 15 amino acids. Germline V gene lookup returns CDR1 MDHEN and CDR2 SYDVKM.

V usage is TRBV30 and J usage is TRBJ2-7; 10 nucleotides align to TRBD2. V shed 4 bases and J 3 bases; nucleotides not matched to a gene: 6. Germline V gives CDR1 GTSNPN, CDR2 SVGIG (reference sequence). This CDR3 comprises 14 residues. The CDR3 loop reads CAWKRGGSGYEQYF. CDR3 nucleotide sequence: TGTGCCTGGAAGCGGGGGGGCAGTGGCTACGAGCAGTACTTC.